The 27 T cell receptor beta chains below come from one sample, sequenced in a study of blood T cell repertoires in COVID-19. Only in-frame clones appear in the TCRdb table, and some are missing; sequencing was by immunoSEQ multiplex PCR. The sample includes roughly 200,000 clones, about 85% of them seen just once. The specimen sequenced was peripheral blood. The receptors here all came from a woman aged 80 or older with active or convalescent COVID-19.

The rearrangement joins TRBV6-2 or TRBV6-3 to TRBJ1-1, with 8 bases fitting TRBD1. Germline CDR1 and CDR2: MNHEY and SVGEGT. V dropped 6 bases and J dropped 5; count of bases not matched to a gene: 11. This CDR3 region has 15 residues. CDR3 amino acids: CASSLPTGARTEAFF. As DNA, the CDR3 is TGTGCCAGCAGCCTACCGACAGGGGCTCGAACTGAAGCTTTCTTT.

The rearrangement joins TRBV7-2 to TRBJ1-5, with D tentatively TRBD1 (5 bases). V was trimmed by 3 bases and J by 5 bases, leaving 14 bases between them. The CDR3 is made up of 15 amino acids. CDR1 and CDR2 (germline): SGHTA, FQGNSA. The CDR3 coding sequence is TGTGCCAGCAGCTTGAGGGGTGGCGGGGATCAGCCCCAGCATTTT. Translating gives CASSLRGGGDQPQHF.

The gene calls are TRBV5-1 and TRBJ1-2, with D perhaps TRBD1 (6 bases). This CDR3 contains 13 residues. Germline CDR1 and CDR2: SGHRS and YFSETQ. Trimming removed 0 bases from V and 5 bases from J, with 8 bases in between. The CDR3 loop is CASSLDRVYGYTF. Written as DNA, the CDR3 is TGCGCCAGCAGCTTGGACAGGGTTTATGGCTACACCTTC.

This clone is categorized as medium-sized. This sequence joins TRBV6-6 and TRBJ1-6; 8 nucleotides align to TRBD1. The CDR3 sequence is 16 residues long. Germline V CDR1 and CDR2: MNHNY, SVGAGI (reference sequence). V shed 7 bases and J 0 bases; nucleotides not matched to a gene: 5. Written as DNA, the CDR3 is TGTGCCAGCATTCAAGGACAGGGCTCCTATAATTCACCCCTCCACTTT. It translates to CASIQGQGSYNSPLHF.

This clone occurred a few times. The genes are TRBV4-3 and TRBJ2-7, with D uncertain. Trimming took off 0 bases at V and 2 bases at J, with 8 bases between the two ends. CDR1 is LGHNA and CDR2 is YSLEER in the germline V gene. This CDR3 spans 14 amino acids. Written as DNA, the CDR3 is TGCGCCAGCAGCCAAGATGGCAGAACCTACGAGCAGTACTTC. Amino acids: CASSQDGRTYEQYF.

The V gene is TRBV7-2, the J gene TRBJ2-3; possibly TRBD2 for D (6 bases). Germline V gene lookup returns CDR1 SGHTA and CDR2 FQGNSA. The CDR3 extends over 16 amino acids. Between the trimmed V and J ends, which lost 5 bases and 1 base, there was a span of 16 bases. CDR3 residues: CASSARLGGGTDTQYF. DNA of the CDR3: TGTGCCAGCAGCGCCAGACTGGGGGGAGGCACAGATACGCAGTATTTT.

This clone came up once. This rearrangement joins TRBV9 to TRBJ2-7, with unresolved D. Trimming stripped 4 bases from V and 6 bases from J, with 11 bases between. This CDR3 spans 12 amino acids. The germline CDR1 and CDR2 sequences are SGDLS and YYNGEE. This chain's CDR3 is CASSSLGSEQYF. Written as DNA, the CDR3 is TGTGCCAGCAGCTCCCTAGGATCCGAGCAGTACTTC. Looking up the rest from reference TRBV9 and TRBJ2-7 gives the full variable domain: DSGVTQTPKHLITATGQRVTLRCSPRSGDLSVYWYQQSLDQGLQFLIQYYNGEERAKGNILERFSAQQFPDLHSELNLSSLELGDSALYFCASSSLGSEQYFGPGTRLTVT.

The V and J genes are TRBV11-2 and TRBJ2-6; TRBD2 matches at 8 bases. The germline CDR1 and CDR2 sequences are SGHAT and FQNNGV. This CDR3 is 17 amino acids long. V lost 5 bases and J lost 0; bases outside the gene matches: 6. For the CDR3, the DNA is TGTGCCAGCAGCCTGACTAGCGCTCTCTCTGGGGCCAACGTCCTGACTTTC. Amino acids: CASSLTSALSGANVLTF.

The V gene is TRBV10-1, the J gene TRBJ1-1, with D uncertain. The V end was cut by 11 bases, the J end by 4 bases, with 14 bases between. Germline CDR1 is WNHNN and CDR2 is SYGVQD (reference sequence). The CDR3 is 12 residues long. The CDR3 protein is CASSRISTEAFF. The CDR3 region has the DNA TGCGCCTCTTCCAGGATAAGCACTGAAGCTTTCTTT.

The rearrangement uses TRBV6-2 or TRBV6-3 and TRBJ2-7; D unresolved. The CDR3 contains 14 residues. The germline V and J ends were trimmed by 0 bases and 1 base, with 7 bases remaining between them. Germline loops: CDR1 MNHEY, CDR2 SVGEGT. DNA for the CDR3: TGTGCCAGCAGTTACTCTCAGGTTTCCTACGAGCAGTACTTC. Its translation is CASSYSQVSYEQYF.

This chain links TRBV28 with TRBJ2-5; tentatively, D is TRBD2 (6 bases). V was clipped by 4 bases and J by 4 bases, with 19 bases between them. Germline loops: CDR1 MDHEN, CDR2 SYDVKM. The CDR3 spans 16 residues. The DNA for the CDR3 is TGTGCCAGCAGTTGGGGATTAGCGGCATTGGGAGAGACCCAGTACTTC. Translating gives CASSWGLAALGETQYF.

This rearrangement joins TRBV6-5 to TRBJ1-5; the D gene is possibly TRBD1 (6 bases). The CDR3 loop spans 14 amino acids. Looked up from germline, CDR1 is MNHEY and CDR2 is SVGAGI. V lost 6 bases and J lost 9, with 18 bases in between. In nucleotides, the CDR3 is TGTGCCAGCAGAACGGCAGGGGTCGCTTCGCCCCAGCATTTT. Its protein is CASRTAGVASPQHF.

The chain employs TRBV7-2 and TRBJ1-2; 10 nucleotides agree with TRBD1. The CDR3 runs to 16 residues. The germline V gene encodes CDR1 SGHTA and CDR2 FQGNSA. J lost 5 bases, V lost 0 bases, and 6 bases had no gene match. The DNA for the CDR3 is TGTGCCAGCAGCTTAGCAGCGGACAGGGGGGGATATGGCTACACCTTC. Translating gives CASSLAADRGGYGYTF.

This chain links TRBV4-1 with TRBJ2-3; 9 bases agree with TRBD2. The CDR3 totals 17 residues. The V segment lost 1 base and the J segment 2 bases; nucleotides outside the gene matches: 7. Germline V lookup: CDR1 MGHRA, CDR2 YSYEKL. The CDR3 DNA follows: TGCGCCAGCAGCCAAGGACTTAGCGGGGGATTCACAGATACGCAGTATTTT. Translating it yields CASSQGLSGGFTDTQYF.

The chain combines TRBV12-3 or TRBV12-4 with TRBJ2-5; D not resolved. The CDR3 runs 11 residues. The V end lost 6 bases, the J end lost 11 bases, and 13 bases lay between the germline ends. The CDR3 DNA reads TGTGCCAGCAGAATCCCGGTCTGGCAGTACTTC. This translates into CASRIPVWQYF.

The chain links TRBV30 to TRBJ2-7; possibly TRBD1 for D (5 bases). CDR1 is GTSNPN, CDR2 SVGIG, per germline (reference sequence). CDR3 length: 11 residues. Trimming removed 3 bases at V and 5 bases at J, with 8 bases between. The CDR3 nucleotides are TGTGCCTGGAGGGCAGGGCACGAGCAGTACTTC. This sequence encodes CAWRAGHEQYF.

The chain recombines TRBV15 with TRBJ2-1; 7 bases agree with TRBD2. The germline gives CDR1 LNHNV, CDR2 YYDKDF (reference sequence). This CDR3 has 16 residues. Trimming cost V 1 base and J 2 bases; bases outside gene matches: 5. This CDR3 is CATSRAPAGAYNEQFF. The CDR3 coding sequence is TGTGCCACCAGCAGAGCCCCTGCGGGGGCCTACAATGAGCAGTTCTTC.

Only one count was recorded for this clone. CDR3 protein: CATDRRDSSTDTQYF. For the CDR3, the DNA is TGCGCCACCGACCGACGGGACAGCAGCACAGATACGCAGTATTTT. The chain employs TRBV10-1 and TRBJ2-3; 7 bases map to TRBD1. This CDR3 has 15 amino acids. Germline loops: CDR1 WNHNN, CDR2 SYGVQD (reference sequence). Trimming took 10 bases from V and 0 from J; bases not matched to a gene: 10.

The chain employs TRBV7-8 and TRBJ2-3, with TRBD2 identical over 7 bases. Trimming at V came to 7 bases and at J to 0 bases, leaving 10 bases not matched to a gene. Germline CDR1 reads SGHVS; CDR2 reads FQNEAQ. The CDR3 runs 16 residues. The chain's CDR3 is CASTPRAGRSTDTQYF. CDR3 bases: TGTGCCAGCACCCCGCGAGCGGGACGTAGCACAGATACGCAGTATTTT.

This clone was seen only once. The rearrangement uses TRBV15 and TRBJ1-2; a possible D gene is TRBD1 (6 bases). V was trimmed by 0 bases and J by 11 bases, leaving 10 bases between them. The CDR3 is 12 residues long. Germline values: CDR1 LNHNV, CDR2 YYDKDF (reference sequence). CDR3 region: CATSREWGPYTF. As DNA, the CDR3 is TGTGCCACCAGCAGAGAGTGGGGGCCTTACACCTTC.

This chain links TRBV5-6 with TRBJ2-1, with TRBD2 matching over 8 bases. Trimming removed 2 bases from V and 7 bases from J; junction bases left unmatched: 11. The CDR3 runs 16 residues. CDR1 is SGHDT, CDR2 YYEEEE, per germline. The chain's CDR3 is CASSLDGGVYDNEQFF. The CDR3 region has the DNA TGTGCCAGCAGCTTAGACGGGGGGGTATACGATAATGAGCAGTTCTTC. The full variable domain, in which reference TRBV5-6 and TRBJ2-1 provide the parts outside the CDR3, is DAGVTQSPTHLIKTRGQQVTLRCSPKSGHDTVSWYQQALGQGPQFIFQYYEEEERQRGNFPDRFSGHQFPNYSSELNVNALLLGDSALYLCASSLDGGVYDNEQFFGPGTRLTVL.

The CDR3: CAISGTLGREKFHEQYF. The CDR3 DNA follows: TGTGCCATCAGTGGTACCTTAGGGCGGGAGAAATTCCACGAGCAGTACTTC. V and J are TRBV10-3 and TRBJ2-7; 7 bases match TRBD2. Trimming removed 4 bases from V and 5 bases from J; junction bases left unmatched: 17. Germline loops: CDR1 ENHRY, CDR2 SYGVKD. The length of the CDR3 is 17 residues.

This rearrangement joins TRBV7-9 to TRBJ2-3; TRBD1 aligns across 9 bases. The germline CDR1 and CDR2 sequences are SEHNR and FQNEAQ (reference sequence). Germline trimming cut 4 bases from V and 7 bases from J; bases unmatched to any gene: 3. The CDR3 sequence is 13 residues long. The CDR3 reads CASSSTGGNTQYF. The CDR3 nucleotides read TGTGCCAGCAGCTCGACAGGGGGGAATACGCAGTATTTT.

The rearrangement joins TRBV11-2 to TRBJ2-1; maybe TRBD2 (6 bases). The V end was cut by 5 bases, the J end by 2 bases, with 13 bases between. The germline gives CDR1 SGHAT, CDR2 FQNNGV. This CDR3 spans 15 amino acids. CDR3 nucleotide sequence: TGTGCCAGCAGCCCCCGGGACTCACCCTACAATGAGCAGTTCTTC. Encoded protein: CASSPRDSPYNEQFF.

This clone was counted only a few times. The chain has TRBV14 and TRBJ1-4; no reliable D call. The V and J ends lost 1 base and 5 bases respectively, with 23 bases between them. CDR1 is SGHDN and CDR2 is FVKESK in the germline V gene. This CDR3 contains 19 residues. Here the CDR3 DNA reads TGTGCCAGCAGCCAAGGGCGAAAACGGGAGAATTTAGGGAATGAAAAACTGTTTTTT. Amino acids: CASSQGRKRENLGNEKLFF.

V is TRBV28 and J is TRBJ2-2, with a tentative D call TRBD2 (5 bases). The CDR3 is made up of 14 amino acids. Trimming left V 8 bases short and J 3 bases short, with 13 bases between. Germline assignment: CDR1 MDHEN and CDR2 SYDVKM. CDR3 bases: TGTGCCAGCGGGGTGATGGACTACACCGGGGAGCTGTTTTTT. It codes for CASGVMDYTGELFF.

V is TRBV27 and J is TRBJ1-5; 7 positions agree with TRBD1. The CDR3 sequence is 13 residues long. Trimming at V came to 6 bases and at J to 6 bases, leaving 5 bases not matched to a gene. Germline loops: CDR1 MNHEY, CDR2 SMNVEV (reference sequence). For the CDR3, the DNA is TGTGCCAGCAGAACAGGGGTGGGTCAGCCCCAGCATTTT. Translating it yields CASRTGVGQPQHF.